This paragraph covers one T cell receptor (beta chain) sequence. Its antigen is not yet known. No base quality values were provided; no much bigger clone lies one nucleotide off. These data belong to a study of CD8+ T cells in alopecia areata (dated by TCRdb to the late 2010s). For the wider study: The treated patients, all with moderate-to-severe alopecia areata, were enrolled in an open-label pilot trial of oral tofacitinib given at 5 to 10 mg twice daily. Scalp clonality was compared among normal scalp (n=4), patchy alopecia areata scalp (n=8), and alopecia totalis/universalis scalp (n=8). The RNA source kit depended on sample type: the PAXgene miRNA kit for fixed scalp, the miRNeasy kit for PBMCs, and the RNeasy kit for mouse skin. On the human side, TCRbeta sequencing was run on scalp tissue and on sorted CD4+ and CD8+ peripheral blood T cells from healthy controls and from alopecia areata patients with either patchy or totalis/universalis disease. In both human patients and the C3H/HeJ mouse model, the study applied high-throughput TCRbeta sequencing to look at T cell clonal expansion in alopecia areata. Tofacitinib was given for 6 to 18 months, followed by 6 months of follow-up off drug to assess delayed response and recurrence. Amplification of TCRbeta CDR3 regions was done by immunoSEQ multiplex PCR using 35 Vbeta forward primers and 13 Jbeta reverse primers. Patients on tofacitinib were biopsied at baseline and after 4 and 24 weeks of treatment, and several of the patients also had a later scalp biopsy.

Results the study describes overall, beyond this receptor: Unlike mouse skin, which is dominated by gammadelta T cells, normal human skin has resident alphabeta T cells that are also sequenced, and this complicates analysis of the scalp TCR repertoire. Compared with normal scalp, lesional scalp had higher clonality and more expanded CD8+ clones, particularly in alopecia totalis/universalis, a pattern that suggests antigenic drive. Shared TCR sequences between patients were less evident than in mice, which may be partly attributable to HLA diversity in the patient population.

The library was prepared using the immunoSEQ multiplex PCR assay. To provide template for TCR sequencing, every sample had RNA extracted and reverse transcribed into cDNA. SuperScript III was used for first-strand cDNA synthesis, primed with a 2:1 mix of oligo-dT and random hexamers. A synthetic immune receptor repertoire was used to measure amplification bias, and any remaining bias was corrected computationally. Processing in the source paper ran as follows. Raw reads were preprocessed to remove errors, and CDR3 was defined according to IMGT conventions as the region from the conserved cysteine to phenylalanine. Clonality was calculated as 1 minus Shannon entropy normalized by log2 of the number of productive unique TCRs. Scalp TCRbeta sequences were cross-referenced with sorted blood CD4 and CD8 repertoires so that the CD4 or CD8 identity of scalp clones could be inferred. In TCRdb, the immuneACCESS table is reduced to in-frame sequences with V and J assigned. These tables do not hold every clone; where another copy was compared, an unresolved V gene accounts for under half, and the others remain unexplained. V, J and clone size are taken as reported in that table, and D and trimming were inferred from the DNA itself. Present in this sample are approximately 180,000 clones, 50% to 75% of which were seen just once. The ten largest make up around 15% of the sample.

The label giving this sample's time point can be read as: baseline before oral tofacitinib. From alopecia areata patients, peripheral blood was collected along with lesional scalp punch biopsies. PBMCs were separated by density centrifugation and stained for CD3, CD4 and CD8, after which CD4+ and CD8+ T cells were sorted on a FACSAria. Reading the germline V gene (reference sequence) gives CDR1 SEHNR and CDR2 FQNEAQ. The CDR3 covers 13 residues, taking in both the cysteine and the phenylalanine. CDR3 DNA only is kept here, 39 bases in frame from base 1. Trimmed from V: 4 bases; trimmed from J: 9 bases; junction bases lacking a gene match: 4.

The chain is made from TRBV7-9 and TRBJ2-1; 9 bases in between match TRBD1. The sample in question was CD4+ T cells sorted from blood, obtained at week 0. The sequence came from a human donor with alopecia areata. The DNA sequence follows: TGTGCCAGCAGCTGGAGACAGGGGGTTGAGCAGTTCTTC. This is translated as CASSWRQGVEQFF.